The 26 T cell receptor beta chains below were found in one sample sequenced in a study of T cell clonality in common variable immunodeficiency. Sequenced by immunoSEQ multiplex PCR; TCRdb stores in-frame clones only, minus some. The record shows fewer than 40,000 clones for this sample, with no singletons present. Source material: peripheral blood mononuclear cells. These receptors all come from a person aged 18 to 70 in good health.

This clone showed up many times. The CDR3 sequence is CASSLQGANTEAFF. The covered CDR3 bases are TGTGCCAGCAGTCTACAGGGGGCTAACACTGAA. The chain combines TRBV2 with TRBJ1-1, with TRBD1 identical over 9 bases. The read terminates 3 residues before the CDR3 end, so the remaining end is supplied by the germline J gene. Unmatched junction bases numbered 3, after V lost 5 bases and J lost 2 bases. There are 14 residues in the CDR3. The germline gives CDR1 SNHLY, CDR2 FYNNEI.

This clone is judged medium-sized. The read terminates 3 residues ahead of where the CDR3 ends, so the germline J gene completes it. The chain has TRBV30 and TRBJ2-2; perhaps TRBD1 as D (6 bases). CDR1 is GTSNPN and CDR2 is SVGIG in the germline V gene (reference sequence). This CDR3 has 14 amino acids. Trimming shortened V by 5 bases and J by 4 bases, and 14 bases separated the two germline ends. The DNA read from the CDR3 is TGTGCCTGGTCCGGGACACTTATCACCGGGGAG. Its translation: CAWSGTLITGE. In full, the CDR3 is CAWSGTLITGELFF. The whole variable domain, remainder taken from reference TRBV30 and TRBJ2-2, is SQTIHQWPATLVQPVGSPLSLECTVEGTSNPNLYWYRQAAGRGLQLLFYSVGIGQISSEVPQNLSASRPQDRQFILSSKKLLLSDSGFYLCAWSGTLITGELFFGEGSRLTVL.

This clone came up many times. The sequence runs out 3 residues before the end of the CDR3; the remainder is reconstructed from the germline J gene. The chain recombines TRBV18 with TRBJ2-5; 7 nucleotides align to TRBD1. The CDR3 totals 14 residues. Germline-derived CDR1 and CDR2 are KGHSH and LQKENI. J gave up 2 bases and V 5 bases, and 5 bases lay outside the gene matches. The part of the CDR3 DNA that was read is TGTGCCAGCTCATCTCCAGGGGGTCAAGAGACC. As protein: CASSSPGGQET. The entire CDR3 is CASSSPGGQETQYF.

This clone showed up many times. From the germline J gene comes the end of the CDR3, since the read stops 3 residues before it. The V and J genes are TRBV2 and TRBJ2-3; TRBD2 matches at 11 bases. Germline V gene lookup returns CDR1 SNHLY and CDR2 FYNNEI. J gave up 7 bases and V 6 bases, and 9 bases lay outside the gene matches. The CDR3 is made up of 15 amino acids. This CDR3 is CASSLAGGELNTQYF. Incomplete CDR3 DNA: TGTGCCAGCAGCCTAGCGGGAGGAGAATTAAATACG.

This clone showed up many times. The read finishes 3 residues shy of the CDR3 end, and the germline J gene is used to complete it. The gene calls are TRBV5-4 and TRBJ1-5, with 10 bases lining up with TRBD1. This CDR3 spans 15 amino acids. In germline, CDR1 is SGHNT, CDR2 YYREEE (reference sequence). V trimming: 4 bases; J trimming: 5 bases; junction bases outside the gene matches: 6. The CDR3 sequence is CASSLGTGVHQPQHF. The DNA read from the CDR3 is TGTGCCAGCAGCCTAGGGACAGGGGTCCATCAGCCC.

This clone was counted ten times or more. The read ends 3 residues early relative to the CDR3; the germline J gene fills the gap. This chain joins TRBV4-2 and TRBJ2-2; 10 bases align to TRBD2. V shed 0 bases and J 6 bases; nucleotides not matched to a gene: 4. The CDR3 covers 16 residues. The germline gives CDR1 LGHNA, CDR2 YNFKEQ. CDR3 amino acids: CASSQEVSGRSGELFF. The covered CDR3 bases are TGTGCCAGCAGCCAAGAGGTTAGCGGGAGGTCCGGGGAG.

As concerns this clone: The read comes to an end 3 residues before the CDR3 does, leaving the germline J gene to fill in the end. The rearrangement links TRBV20-1 to TRBJ1-2, with a weak D call TRBD1 (5 bases). CDR1 and CDR2 from the germline V gene are DFQATT and SNEGSKA (reference sequence). The length of the CDR3 is 13 residues. CDR3 protein: CSAPTTDRYEYTF. The covered CDR3 bases are TGCAGTGCTCCGACGACAGATCGCTACGAA.

This clone has at least ten counts. The sequenced fragment ends 3 residues before the CDR3 boundary, so the rest is inferred from the germline J gene. The rearrangement links TRBV30 to TRBJ1-1; possible D gene TRBD1, 6 bases. Germline V gene sequence: CDR1 GTSNPN, CDR2 SVGIG (reference sequence). CDR3 length equals 12 residues. The CDR3 DNA, read in part, is TGTGCCTCATACCCCGGGACACGGGAA. Translating gives CASYPGTRE. The entire CDR3 protein is CASYPGTREAFF.

This clone was observed at least ten times. The sequence runs out 3 residues before the end of the CDR3; the remainder is reconstructed from the germline J gene. The rearrangement uses TRBV6-2 or TRBV6-3 and TRBJ2-3; 15 nucleotides align to TRBD2. Germline-derived CDR1 and CDR2 are MNHEY and SVGEGT. The CDR3 loop spans 16 amino acids. J gave up 4 bases and V 5 bases, and 4 bases lay outside the gene matches. The sequenced CDR3 bases are TGTGCCAGCAGTCCCTGGACTAGCGGGGGGGCAGATACG. Translation: CASSPWTSGGADT. In full, the CDR3 reads CASSPWTSGGADTQYF.

This clone was observed a few times. The CDR3 end lies 3 residues beyond the end of the read and is filled in from the germline J gene. The rearrangement uses TRBV7-8 and TRBJ1-5; D is possibly TRBD1 (6 bases). The CDR3 consists of 14 residues. V was clipped by 1 base and J by 2 bases, with 6 bases between them. Looked up from germline, CDR1 is SGHVS and CDR2 is FQNEAQ. CDR3: CASSLGTGNQPQHF. CDR3 DNA, as far as it was read: TGTGCCAGCAGCTTAGGGACAGGCAATCAGCCC.

This clone was seen many times. The CDR3 end lies 3 residues beyond the end of the read and is filled in from the germline J gene. The genes are TRBV5-6 and TRBJ1-5; D not certain. Looked up from germline, CDR1 is SGHDT and CDR2 is YYEEEE. Between the trimmed V and J ends, which lost 6 bases and 4 bases, there was a span of 14 bases. CDR3 length: 14 amino acids. The DNA read from the CDR3 is TGTGCCAGCAAGAAGGGCCCATTTAATCAGCCC. It specifies CASKKGPFNQP. In full, the CDR3 reads CASKKGPFNQPQHF.

This clone has ten or more counts. The CDR3 end falls 3 residues outside the read, so it is completed with the germline J gene. The rearrangement joins TRBV12-3 or TRBV12-4 to TRBJ1-3, with a weak D call TRBD1 (5 bases). This CDR3 has 15 amino acids. V was trimmed by 2 bases and J by 0 bases, leaving 8 bases between them. CDR3 in amino acids: CASSLTGTSGNTIYF. The sequenced CDR3 bases are TGTGCCAGCAGTTTAACAGGAACCTCTGGAAACACC.

On this clone itself: The read is 3 residues too short to cover the CDR3 end, so that end is filled in from the germline J gene. This chain joins TRBV2 and TRBJ2-2, with 7 bases aligning to TRBD1. Germline CDR1 is SNHLY and CDR2 is FYNNEI. CDR3 length: 14 amino acids. The CDR3 sequence: CASTQGDWREKLFF. The DNA read from the CDR3 is TGTGCCAGCACCCAGGGGGATTGGCGTGAAAAG.

This clone was recorded at least ten times. Coverage ceases 3 residues before the CDR3 finishes, and the germline J gene fills in the end. This chain connects TRBV18 to TRBJ2-2; a possible D gene is TRBD1 (5 bases). Germline V lookup: CDR1 KGHSH, CDR2 LQKENI. The V end was cut by 4 bases, the J end by 6 bases, with 9 bases between. This CDR3 has 13 residues. Incomplete CDR3 DNA: TGTGCCAGCTCACTAGGACACTCCGGGGAG. Its protein is CASSLGHSGE. The whole CDR3 is CASSLGHSGELFF.

This clone was seen at least ten times. The read ends 3 residues shy of where the CDR3 ends; the end is completed using the germline J gene. The chain joins TRBV7-3 to TRBJ2-1; maybe TRBD2 (7 bases). The CDR3 contains 14 residues. Between the trimmed V and J ends, which lost 3 bases and 9 bases, there was a span of 15 bases. Looked up from germline, CDR1 is SGHTA and CDR2 is FQGTGA. The CDR3 reads CASSFSGGAGEQFF. The CDR3 DNA, read in part, is TGTGCCAGCAGCTTTTCTGGGGGGGCCGGTGAG.

By share of the sample, this clone is medium-sized. The read falls 3 residues short of the CDR3 end, and the missing part is taken from the germline J gene. The chain links TRBV6-2 or TRBV6-3 to TRBJ2-4; 7 bases map to TRBD1. The germline CDR1 and CDR2 sequences are MNHEY and SVGEGT. CDR3 length: 17 residues. V was clipped by 0 bases and J by 2 bases; unmatched bases: 7. The sequenced part of the CDR3 DNA is TGTGCCAGCAGTTACTCTCAGGGGGAGACTTCCAAAAACATT. This encodes CASSYSQGETSKNI. Given in full, the CDR3 is CASSYSQGETSKNIQYF.

This clone was detected many times. The read ends 3 residues shy of where the CDR3 ends; the end is completed using the germline J gene. The chain joins TRBV7-9 to TRBJ2-7, with a tentative D call TRBD1 (5 bases). The germline gives CDR1 SEHNR, CDR2 FQNEAQ (reference sequence). The length of the CDR3 is 12 residues. The V gene lost 5 bases and the J gene lost 3 bases, with 8 bases spanning the gap. The CDR3 DNA, read in part, is TGTGCCAGCAGCCCACAGGACTACGAG. Its translation is CASSPQDYE. The whole CDR3 sequence is CASSPQDYEQYF.

This clone occurred many times. The read finishes 3 residues shy of the CDR3 end, and the germline J gene is used to complete it. The chain is built from TRBV5-4 and TRBJ1-3, with a possible D match to TRBD1 (5 bases). Trimming removed 4 bases at V and 0 bases at J, with 11 bases between. This CDR3 region has 15 residues. CDR1 and CDR2 from the germline V gene are SGHNT and YYREEE (reference sequence). The CDR3 loop is CASSRQQLSGNTIYF. Partial CDR3 DNA: TGTGCCAGCAGCAGACAGCAACTCTCTGGAAACACC.

Turning to this clone: The germline gene is not matched at one end of the junction; a read error may be the cause. The read ends 3 residues before the CDR3 terminus; that terminus is restored from the germline J gene. This same CDR3 is encoded by further DNA sequences in the sample. The rearrangement links TRBV20-1 to TRBJ1-2; 7 bases agree with TRBD1. CDR3 length equals 10 residues. Germline CDR1 is DFQATT and CDR2 is SNEGSKA (reference sequence). CDR3 bases read: TGTAGTGCTACAGGGGAAGAC. It codes for CSATGED. The complete CDR3 reads CSATGEDYTF.

Ten or more counts support this clone. The CDR3 end falls 3 residues outside the read, so it is completed with the germline J gene. The chain joins TRBV14 to TRBJ2-1; TRBD2 matches 12 bases. This CDR3 comprises 14 residues. Germline CDR1 and CDR2: SGHDN and FVKESK. The junction had 2 bases not matched to a gene; V was cut back by 2 bases and J by 9 bases. The CDR3 reads CASSQSLAGGEQFF. The CDR3 bases that were read are TGTGCCAGCAGCCAATCACTAGCGGGAGGTGAG. Full variable domain (missing parts from reference TRBV14 and TRBJ2-1): EAGVTQFPSHSVIEKGQTVTLRCDPISGHDNLYWYRRVMGKEIKFLLHFVKESKQDESGMPNNRFLAERTGGTYSTLKVQPAELEDSGVYFCASSQSLAGGEQFFGPGTRLTVL.

This clone was seen many times. The read stops 3 residues short of the end of the CDR3; the missing end is completed from the germline J gene. The rearrangement uses TRBV5-1 and TRBJ1-2, with 11 bases matching TRBD1. Germline CDR1 and CDR2: SGHRS and YFSETQ. The CDR3 totals 16 residues. V was pared by 1 base and J by 7 bases, with 9 bases of the junction left unmatched. Partial CDR3 DNA: TGCGCCAGCAGCTTGCTAACCGGGACAGGGGGAATTGGC. It is translated as CASSLLTGTGGIG. The CDR3, in full, reads CASSLLTGTGGIGYTF.

The sample holds many counts of this clone. The read finishes 3 residues shy of the CDR3 end, and the germline J gene is used to complete it. The chain is built from TRBV2 and TRBJ2-5; 7 bases agree with TRBD2. The ends lost 5 bases at V and 5 bases at J; junction bases unmatched: 5. Germline CDR1 SNHLY, CDR2 FYNNEI. This CDR3 has 13 amino acids. The part of the CDR3 DNA that was read is TGTGCCAGCAGTTCCGCGGGAGTGGAGACC. The encoded protein is CASSSAGVET. The entire CDR3 reads CASSSAGVETQYF. Combining the CDR3 with reference TRBV2 and TRBJ2-5 gives the whole variable domain EPEVTQTPSHQVTQMGQEVILRCVPISNHLYFYWYRQILGQKVEFLVSFYNNEISEKSEIFDDQFSVERPDGSNFTLKIRSTKLEDSAMYFCASSSAGVETQYFGPGTRLLVL.

This clone was seen many times. The observed sequence ends 3 residues before the CDR3 terminus, with the missing tail filled in from the germline J gene. The chain links TRBV20-1 to TRBJ2-2, with 12 bases that match TRBD1. Germline lookup yields CDR1 DFQATT and CDR2 SNEGSKA (reference sequence). The CDR3 sequence is 16 residues long. The CDR3 sequence: CRPGTGGPLSTGELFF. The sequenced part of the CDR3 DNA is TGCAGGCCAGGGACAGGGGGCCCCTTATCGACCGGGGAG.

This clone was counted ten times or more. The read ends 3 residues before the CDR3 terminus; that terminus is restored from the germline J gene. This chain joins TRBV5-8 and TRBJ2-7; 8 bases are a match to TRBD2. J was trimmed by 4 bases and V by 7 bases; bases with no gene match: 4. There are 12 residues in the CDR3. The germline V gene has CDR1 SGHTS and CDR2 YDEGEE. CDR3 DNA, as far as it was read: TGTGCCAGCGGAAGCGGGGGTTACGAG. It translates to CASGSGGYE. The complete CDR3 protein is CASGSGGYEQYF.

This clone was detected ten times or more. The germline gene is not matched at one end of the junction; a read error may be the cause. The CDR3 extends 3 residues past the end of the read, so its final part is completed from the germline J gene. The rearrangement joins TRBV4-2 to TRBJ1-1; D remains unclear. CDR1 LGHNA and CDR2 YNFKEQ come from the germline V gene. The CDR3 extends over 15 amino acids. The CDR3 bases that were read are TGCGCCAGCAGCCAAGACTTCAATGGAGGGACTGAA. This translates into CASSQDFNGGTE. The whole CDR3 reads CASSQDFNGGTEAFF.

This clone was counted a few times. The DNA read from the CDR3 is TGTGCCAGCTCACCATGGACTAGCGGGGGGGCTATACCAAACTACGAC. This codes for CASSPWTSGGAIPNYD. In full, the CDR3 is CASSPWTSGGAIPNYDYTF. The rearrangement links TRBV18 to TRBJ1-2; D may be TRBD1 (6 bases). The CDR3 goes on 3 residues after the read ends, and that part is filled in from the germline J gene. Germline CDR1 is KGHSH and CDR2 is LQKENI. This CDR3 has 19 amino acids.